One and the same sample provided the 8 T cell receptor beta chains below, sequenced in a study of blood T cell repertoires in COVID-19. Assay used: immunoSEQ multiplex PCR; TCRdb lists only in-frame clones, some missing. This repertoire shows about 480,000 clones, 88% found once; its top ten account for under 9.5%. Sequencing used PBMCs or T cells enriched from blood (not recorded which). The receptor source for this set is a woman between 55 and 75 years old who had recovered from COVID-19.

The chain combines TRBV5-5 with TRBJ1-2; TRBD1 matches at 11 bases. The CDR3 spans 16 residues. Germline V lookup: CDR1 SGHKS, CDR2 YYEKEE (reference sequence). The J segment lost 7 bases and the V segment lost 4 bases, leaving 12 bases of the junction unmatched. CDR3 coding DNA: TGTGCCAGCAGCCCCCAAGCTACGGACAGGGGGCTTGGCTACACCTTC. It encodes CASSPQATDRGLGYTF.

CDR3 coding DNA: TGCGCCAGCAGCCAAGACAGCGGTGGTCAGCCCCAGCATTTT. Translating it yields CASSQDSGGQPQHF. V gene TRBV4-1 combines with J gene TRBJ1-5; D remains unclear. Germline loops: CDR1 MGHRA, CDR2 YSYEKL. This CDR3 comprises 14 residues. V lost 0 bases, J lost 6 bases, and 9 bases lay in between.

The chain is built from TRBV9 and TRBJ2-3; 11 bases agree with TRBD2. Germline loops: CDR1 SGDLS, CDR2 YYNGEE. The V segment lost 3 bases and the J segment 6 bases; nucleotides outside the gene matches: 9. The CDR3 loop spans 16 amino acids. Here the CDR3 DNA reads TGTGCCAGCAGCGCCGGACTAGCGGGCGCATCGGATACGCAGTATTTT. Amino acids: CASSAGLAGASDTQYF.

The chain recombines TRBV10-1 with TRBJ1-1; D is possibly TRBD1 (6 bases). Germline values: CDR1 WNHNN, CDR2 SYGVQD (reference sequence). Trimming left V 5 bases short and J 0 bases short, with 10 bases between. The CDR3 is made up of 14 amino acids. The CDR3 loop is CASSPGTMNTEAFF. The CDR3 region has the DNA TGCGCCAGCAGTCCCGGGACAATGAACACTGAAGCTTTCTTT.

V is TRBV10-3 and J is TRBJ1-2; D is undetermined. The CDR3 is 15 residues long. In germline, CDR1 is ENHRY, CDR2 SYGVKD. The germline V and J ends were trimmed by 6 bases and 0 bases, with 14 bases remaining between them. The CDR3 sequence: CAIRDQAPTNYGYTF. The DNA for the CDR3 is TGTGCCATCAGGGATCAGGCGCCAACTAACTATGGCTACACCTTC.

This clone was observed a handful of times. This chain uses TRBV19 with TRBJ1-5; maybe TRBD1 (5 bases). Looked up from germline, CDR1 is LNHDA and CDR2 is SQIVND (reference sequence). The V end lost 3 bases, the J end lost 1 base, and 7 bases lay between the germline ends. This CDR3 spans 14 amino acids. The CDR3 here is CASSIRVSNQPQHF. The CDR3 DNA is TGTGCCAGTAGTATCAGGGTAAGCAATCAGCCCCAGCATTTT.

DNA for the CDR3: TGTGCCAGCAGAACCGGACAGGGGGCTTCAACTAATGAAAAACTGTTTTTT. This codes for CASRTGQGASTNEKLFF. The rearrangement uses TRBV5-5 and TRBJ1-4, with 11 nucleotides matching TRBD1. Germline loops: CDR1 SGHKS, CDR2 YYEKEE (reference sequence). This CDR3 comprises 17 residues. V trimming: 5 bases; J trimming: 0 bases; junction bases outside the gene matches: 6.

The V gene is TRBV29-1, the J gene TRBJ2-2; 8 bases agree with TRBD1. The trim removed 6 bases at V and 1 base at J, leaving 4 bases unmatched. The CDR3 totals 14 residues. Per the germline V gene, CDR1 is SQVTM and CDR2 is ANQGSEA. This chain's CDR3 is CSVLGQGNTGELFF. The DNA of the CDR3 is TGCAGCGTCCTCGGACAGGGGAACACCGGGGAGCTGTTTTTT.